The next 26 T cell receptor beta chains were all read from a single sample in a study of cytomegalovirus exposure and HLA in healthy donors. PCR involved 60 Vbeta and 13 Jbeta primers. Method: immunoSEQ multiplex PCR; TCRdb's copy keeps in-frame clones and lacks some. The sample carries under 200,000 clones, around 76% recorded once. The sequenced material came from PBMCs. These receptors came from a woman younger than 45 in good health and CMV-seropositive.

The chain uses TRBV7-2 and TRBJ2-4; 8 positions agree with TRBD1. Germline values: CDR1 SGHTA, CDR2 FQGNSA. This CDR3 contains 15 residues. Trimming removed 2 bases from V and 3 bases from J; junction bases left unmatched: 3. Here the CDR3 DNA reads TGTGCCAGCAGCTTACAGGGGGCGGACAAAAACATTCAGTACTTC. Translated, it gives CASSLQGADKNIQYF. The full variable domain, in which reference TRBV7-2 and TRBJ2-4 provide the parts outside the CDR3, is GAGVSQSPSNKVTEKGKDVELRCDPISGHTALYWYRQSLGQGLEFLIYFQGNSAPDKSGLPSDRFSAERTGGSVSTLTIQRTQQEDSAVYLCASSLQGADKNIQYFGAGTRLSVL.

V and J are TRBV5-6 and TRBJ2-1; 11 bases line up with TRBD1. Germline lookup yields CDR1 SGHDT and CDR2 YYEEEE. The CDR3 sequence is 15 residues long. J gave up 5 bases and V 3 bases, and 4 bases lay outside the gene matches. The CDR3 sequence is CASSSGQGGNNEQFF. CDR3 sequence (DNA): TGTGCCAGCAGCTCGGGACAGGGGGGTAACAATGAGCAGTTCTTC.

The V and J genes are TRBV28 and TRBJ2-2; 7 bases are shared with TRBD2. Per germline, CDR1 MDHEN and CDR2 SYDVKM. J gave up 5 bases and V 2 bases, and 2 bases lay outside the gene matches. The CDR3 has 14 residues. The CDR3 sequence: CASSLQGGTGELFF. The CDR3 DNA reads TGTGCCAGCAGTTTACAGGGAGGGACCGGGGAGCTGTTTTTT.

The gene calls are TRBV10-1 and TRBJ2-7; 10 bases match TRBD2. V was clipped by 5 bases and J by 5 bases; unmatched bases: 6. The V gene's germline CDR1 is WNHNN and CDR2 SYGVQD (reference sequence). There are 14 residues in the CDR3. CDR3 in DNA: TGCGCCAGCAGTCCTAGCGGGAGTGTCCACGAGCAGTACTTC. Its translation is CASSPSGSVHEQYF.

This clone was picked up one time. This chain uses TRBV11-2 with TRBJ1-1; D might be TRBD1 (6 bases). Germline V gene sequence: CDR1 SGHAT, CDR2 FQNNGV. The CDR3 is made up of 13 amino acids. Trimming took off 4 bases at V and 11 bases at J, with 17 bases between the two ends. Here the CDR3 DNA reads TGTGCCAGCAGCTCCCGCAGGGGCGCTGGGGCTTTCTTT. Amino acids: CASSSRRGAGAFF.

This clone was seen a few times. This chain uses TRBV5-6 with TRBJ2-1; unclear D gene. Germline assignment: CDR1 SGHDT and CDR2 YYEEEE. This CDR3 comprises 14 residues. The V and J ends lost 4 bases and 5 bases respectively, with 13 bases between them. Here the CDR3 DNA reads TGTGCCAGCAGCCCAGAGACAATCCACAATGAGCAGTTCTTC. Its translation is CASSPETIHNEQFF.

The chain couples TRBV5-1 to TRBJ1-1, with a possible D match to TRBD1 (6 bases). The CDR3 consists of 14 residues. Germline values: CDR1 SGHRS, CDR2 YFSETQ. The ends were cut back, 1 base at V and 5 bases at J, with 12 bases in the middle. CDR3 residues: CASSLSGGSTEAFF. The CDR3 region has the DNA TGCGCCAGCAGCTTGTCGGGGGGCAGTACTGAAGCTTTCTTT.

J is TRBJ1-3 and V is TRBV7-2; D gene ambiguous. The CDR3 sequence is 14 residues long. Germline V gene sequence: CDR1 SGHTA, CDR2 FQGNSA. Trimming took off 3 bases at V and 4 bases at J, with 10 bases between the two ends. The CDR3 sequence: CASSFQAGGNTIYF. The CDR3 nucleotides read TGTGCCAGCAGCTTTCAGGCGGGAGGAAACACCATATATTTT. Full variable domain (rest looked up from reference TRBV7-2 and TRBJ1-3): GAGVSQSPSNKVTEKGKDVELRCDPISGHTALYWYRQSLGQGLEFLIYFQGNSAPDKSGLPSDRFSAERTGGSVSTLTIQRTQQEDSAVYLCASSFQAGGNTIYFGEGSWLTVV.

The chain combines TRBV2 with TRBJ2-1, with 11 bases identical to TRBD2. J lost 10 bases, V lost 7 bases, and 9 bases had no gene match. The germline V gene encodes CDR1 SNHLY and CDR2 FYNNEI. The CDR3 covers 14 residues. In DNA, the CDR3 is TGTGCCAGCACTCGACTAGCGGGGACGGGGGAGCAGTTCTTC. This codes for CASTRLAGTGEQFF. The complete variable domain, with remaining parts taken from reference TRBV2 and TRBJ2-1, reads EPEVTQTPSHQVTQMGQEVILRCVPISNHLYFYWYRQILGQKVEFLVSFYNNEISEKSEIFDDQFSVERPDGSNFTLKIRSTKLEDSAMYFCASTRLAGTGEQFFGPGTRLTVL.

The chain carries TRBV30 and TRBJ1-6; a possible D gene is TRBD1 (5 bases). Germline V gene data show CDR1 as GTSNPN and CDR2 as SVGIG (reference sequence). Trimming left V 4 bases short and J 0 bases short, with 16 bases between. There are 17 residues in the CDR3. The CDR3 DNA reads as TGTGCCTGGACTATAGGGGTGGGAAGCTCCTATAATTCACCCCTCCACTTT. Translating gives CAWTIGVGSSYNSPLHF. Combining the CDR3 with reference TRBV30 and TRBJ1-6 gives the whole variable domain SQTIHQWPATLVQPVGSPLSLECTVEGTSNPNLYWYRQAAGRGLQLLFYSVGIGQISSEVPQNLSASRPQDRQFILSSKKLLLSDSGFYLCAWTIGVGSSYNSPLHFGNGTRLTVT.

This chain connects TRBV19 to TRBJ1-5, with a tentative D call TRBD1 (5 bases). The ends were cut back, 6 bases at V and 4 bases at J, with 7 bases in the middle. Germline lookup yields CDR1 LNHDA and CDR2 SQIVND (reference sequence). The length of the CDR3 is 12 residues. The CDR3 loop is CASRKGNQPQHF. The CDR3 DNA follows: TGTGCCAGTAGGAAGGGGAATCAGCCCCAGCATTTT.

This clone was seen a handful of times. The rearrangement uses TRBV2 and TRBJ2-3; 7 nucleotides agree with TRBD2. The CDR3 contains 17 residues. J lost 0 bases, V lost 5 bases, and 11 bases had no gene match. Germline CDR1 is SNHLY and CDR2 is FYNNEI. The CDR3 loop reads CASSQRTSRSSTDTQYF. CDR3 sequence (DNA): TGTGCCAGCAGTCAACGGACTAGTCGTTCTAGCACAGATACGCAGTATTTT.

V is TRBV30 and J is TRBJ2-1; 7 nucleotides line up with TRBD1. With 8 bases clipped from V and 10 bases from J, the junction kept 11 bases outside the gene matches. CDR1 GTSNPN and CDR2 SVGIG come from the germline V gene (reference sequence). The CDR3 has 12 amino acids. Here the CDR3 DNA reads TGTGCCGGCAATTTACAGGGGTGGGAGCAGTTCTTC. Translated: CAGNLQGWEQFF.

V is TRBV11-2 and J is TRBJ2-3; a weak D match, TRBD1 (5 bases). The CDR3 covers 18 residues. Trimming took 2 bases from V and 3 from J, leaving 21 bases between them. From germline, CDR1 is SGHAT and CDR2 FQNNGV. Here the CDR3 reads CASSLNRAAGSRTDTQYF. The DNA of the CDR3 is TGTGCCAGCAGCTTAAATCGGGCGGCAGGGTCAAGGACAGATACGCAGTATTTT.

The V gene is TRBV5-1, the J gene TRBJ2-6; TRBD1 matches at 7 bases. Per the germline V gene, CDR1 is SGHRS and CDR2 is YFSETQ. Unmatched junction bases numbered 8, after V lost 5 bases and J lost 0 bases. This CDR3 has 17 residues. CDR3 loop: CASRVGQSNSGANVLTF. The DNA for the CDR3 is TGCGCCAGCAGGGTGGGACAGTCTAACTCTGGGGCCAACGTCCTGACTTTC.

V usage is TRBV5-5 and J usage is TRBJ2-3, with no clear D. Per the germline V gene, CDR1 is SGHKS and CDR2 is YYEKEE (reference sequence). CDR3 size: 14 residues. V was shortened by 3 bases and J by 2 bases, with 10 bases between the two germline ends. As DNA, the CDR3 is TGTGCCAGCAGCTCAGGCGTTCACACAGATACGCAGTATTTT. Translating gives CASSSGVHTDTQYF.

This chain joins TRBV19 and TRBJ2-3; the D gene is possibly TRBD1 (5 bases). The ends were cut back, 1 base at V and 2 bases at J, with 13 bases in the middle. Germline CDR1 is LNHDA and CDR2 is SQIVND (reference sequence). This CDR3 has 16 amino acids. CDR3 loop: CASSIGRDLFTDTQYF. The CDR3 DNA sequence: TGTGCCAGTAGTATAGGCAGGGATCTTTTCACAGATACGCAGTATTTT.

The CDR3 DNA reads TGTGCCAGCAGCTTGGCGGGGGTCGGTTCACCCCTCCACTTT. It yields the protein CASSLAGVGSPLHF. This chain links TRBV5-6 with TRBJ1-6; TRBD1 might be the D (5 bases). The CDR3 is 14 amino acids. Trimming took off 0 bases at V and 9 bases at J, with 10 bases between the two ends. Germline lookup yields CDR1 SGHDT and CDR2 YYEEEE. Looking up the rest from reference TRBV5-6 and TRBJ1-6 gives the full variable domain: DAGVTQSPTHLIKTRGQQVTLRCSPKSGHDTVSWYQQALGQGPQFIFQYYEEEERQRGNFPDRFSGHQFPNYSSELNVNALLLGDSALYLCASSLAGVGSPLHFGNGTRLTVT.

The CDR3 bases are TGTGCCAGCAGCTTAGCGACCGGGGAAGCTTTCTTT. This translates into CASSLATGEAFF. The chain uses TRBV11-2 and TRBJ1-1; the D is unclear. The CDR3 extends over 12 amino acids. Trimming took off 1 base at V and 8 bases at J, with 8 bases between the two ends. Germline values: CDR1 SGHAT, CDR2 FQNNGV.

V and J are TRBV9 and TRBJ2-7; D is undetermined. CDR3 length equals 13 residues. V shed 3 bases and J shed 0 bases, with 7 bases lying between them. The V gene's germline CDR1 is SGDLS and CDR2 YYNGEE. In DNA form, the CDR3 reads TGTGCCAGCAGCGGTAGGAGCTCCTACGAGCAGTACTTC. It encodes CASSGRSSYEQYF.

The chain's CDR3 is CASSPQGAGDEKLFF. In nucleotides, the CDR3 is TGTGCCAGCAGCCCCCAGGGGGCGGGGGATGAAAAACTGTTTTTT. The chain uses TRBV7-9 and TRBJ1-4; 8 bases match TRBD1. The germline V gene encodes CDR1 SEHNR and CDR2 FQNEAQ (reference sequence). V was clipped by 5 bases and J by 6 bases; unmatched bases: 8. The CDR3 runs to 15 residues. Complete variable domain (other parts from reference TRBV7-9 and TRBJ1-4): DTGVSQNPRHKITKRGQNVTFRCDPISEHNRLYWYRQTLGQGPEFLTYFQNEAQLEKSRLLSDRFSAERPKGSFSTLEIQRTEQGDSAMYLCASSPQGAGDEKLFFGSGTQLSVL.

The V and J genes are TRBV27 and TRBJ1-3; D possibly corresponds to TRBD1 (5 bases). Germline V gives CDR1 MNHEY, CDR2 SMNVEV (reference sequence). The CDR3 sequence is 16 residues long. Trimming shortened V by 0 bases and J by 2 bases, and 11 bases separated the two germline ends. In nucleotides, the CDR3 is TGTGCCAGCAGTTTATCTCCGACAGCAACTGGAAACACCATATATTTT. Its protein product is CASSLSPTATGNTIYF.

Points on this clone: The missing conserved phenylalanine or tryptophan at the end of this CDR3 makes a read error likely. This chain links TRBV27 with TRBJ2-7; D may be TRBD1 (5 bases). Per germline, CDR1 MNHEY and CDR2 SMNVEV (reference sequence). CDR3 length: 12 amino acids. The ends were cut back, 6 bases at V and 5 bases at J, with 11 bases in the middle. The CDR3 sequence is CASRKDTHEQYS. In DNA, the CDR3 is TGTGCCAGCAGGAAGGACACCCACGAGCAGTACTCC.

The chain has TRBV13 and TRBJ2-1; 14 nucleotides align to TRBD2. The CDR3 length is 20 residues. Trimming at V came to 0 bases and at J to 4 bases, leaving 11 bases not matched to a gene. Germline CDR1 PRHDT, CDR2 FYEKMQ (reference sequence). CDR3 amino acids: CASSLGGRTSGRTVYNEQFF. The CDR3 nucleotides are TGTGCCAGCAGCTTAGGAGGGAGGACTAGCGGGAGGACCGTATACAATGAGCAGTTCTTC.

The chain links TRBV2 to TRBJ2-2; D perhaps matches TRBD1 (5 bases). This CDR3 has 14 amino acids. Trimming removed 8 bases from V and 11 bases from J, with 21 bases in between. Germline assignment: CDR1 SNHLY and CDR2 FYNNEI. In DNA, the CDR3 is TGTGCCAGCCATACAAGCGCGCCCCAGGGCGAGCTGTTTTTT. Protein: CASHTSAPQGELFF.

This sequence joins TRBV28 and TRBJ1-5; D call uncertain. CDR1 and CDR2 from the germline V gene are MDHEN and SYDVKM. Trimming shortened V by 2 bases and J by 0 bases, and 5 bases separated the two germline ends. The CDR3 is 14 residues long. CDR3 residues: CASSLGVSNQPQHF. Here the CDR3 DNA reads TGTGCCAGCAGTTTAGGAGTTAGCAATCAGCCCCAGCATTTT. The whole variable domain, filled in from reference TRBV28 and TRBJ1-5, reads DVKVTQSSRYLVKRTGEKVFLECVQDMDHENMFWYRQDPGLGLRLIYFSYDVKMKEKGDIPEGYSVSREKKERFSLILESASTNQTSMYLCASSLGVSNQPQHFGDGTRLSIL.